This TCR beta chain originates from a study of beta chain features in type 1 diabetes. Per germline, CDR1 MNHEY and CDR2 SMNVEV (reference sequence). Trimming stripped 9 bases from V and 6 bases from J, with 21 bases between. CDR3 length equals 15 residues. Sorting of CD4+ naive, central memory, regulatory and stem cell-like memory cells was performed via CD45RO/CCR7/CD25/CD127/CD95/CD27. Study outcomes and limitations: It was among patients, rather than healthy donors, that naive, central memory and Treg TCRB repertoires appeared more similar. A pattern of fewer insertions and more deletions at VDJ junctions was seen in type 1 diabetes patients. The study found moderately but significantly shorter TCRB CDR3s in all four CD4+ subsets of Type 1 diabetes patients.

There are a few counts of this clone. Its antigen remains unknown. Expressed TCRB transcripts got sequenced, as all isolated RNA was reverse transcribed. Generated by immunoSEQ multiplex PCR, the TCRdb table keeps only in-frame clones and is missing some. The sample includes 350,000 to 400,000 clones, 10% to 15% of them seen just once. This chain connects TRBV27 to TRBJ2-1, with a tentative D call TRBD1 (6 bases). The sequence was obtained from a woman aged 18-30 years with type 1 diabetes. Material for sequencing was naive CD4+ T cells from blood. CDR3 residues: CASRSHRVLANEQFF. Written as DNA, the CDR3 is TGTGCCAGTAGATCCCACAGGGTGTTGGCCAATGAGCAGTTCTTC.